The 6 T cell receptor beta chains below come from one sample, sequenced in a study of Graves' ophthalmopathy and Graves' hyperthyroidism. As the template, RNA transcripts were used to amplify TCR beta CDR3 regions. First-round RT-PCR employed HTBI primers, with a second-round multiplex PCR after it. TCRdb processed the multiplex PCR reads anew with MiXCR; each CDR3 protein has one entry. This table has roughly 1.1 million distinct CDR3 sequences, 35% to 40% appearing once. The sequenced sample consisted of peripheral blood or thyroid tissue (not recorded which). All receptors derive from an adult man with Graves' hyperthyroidism.

This rearrangement joins TRBV6-2 or TRBV6-3 to TRBJ2-2; D remains ambiguous. CDR3 length equals 13 residues. Trimming removed 6 bases from V and 1 base from J, with 6 bases in between. CDR1 is MNHEY, CDR2 SVGEGT, per germline. CDR3 loop: CASRHENTGELFF. The CDR3 DNA sequence: TGTGCCAGCAGACACGAGAACACCGGGGAGCTGTTTTTT.

J is TRBJ2-2 and V is TRBV27; TRBD2 agrees at 12 bases. V trimming: 5 bases; J trimming: 3 bases; junction bases outside the gene matches: 4. The CDR3 is 16 amino acids. Germline V CDR1 and CDR2: MNHEY, SMNVEV (reference sequence). The CDR3 spells CASSPTSGRYTGELFF. The CDR3 coding sequence is TGTGCCAGCAGTCCGACTAGCGGGAGATACACCGGGGAGCTGTTTTTT.

This clonotype has a count of ten or more. The chain employs TRBV19 and TRBJ2-6; D not resolved. Germline CDR1 is LNHDA and CDR2 is SQIVND (reference sequence). Trimming shortened V by 3 bases and J by 0 bases, and 6 bases separated the two germline ends. This CDR3 comprises 15 residues. CDR3 bases: TGTGCCAGTAGTATTTCCATCTCTGGGGCCAACGTCCTGACTTTC. This sequence encodes CASSISISGANVLTF.

This rearrangement joins TRBV6-2 or TRBV6-3 to TRBJ2-7; no clear D. Trimming removed 8 bases from V and 0 bases from J, with 8 bases in between. Germline V CDR1 and CDR2: MNHEY, SVGEGT. CDR3 length: 12 residues. CDR3 protein: CASAGTSYEQYF. CDR3 coding DNA: TGTGCCAGCGCCGGAACCTCCTACGAGCAGTACTTC.

The chain couples TRBV25-1 to TRBJ2-1; 8 nucleotides agree with TRBD2. The CDR3 covers 16 residues. Germline V lookup: CDR1 MGHDK, CDR2 SYGVNS. V trimming: 6 bases; J trimming: 10 bases; junction bases outside the gene matches: 17. CDR3 residues: CASSPPPGGPLLEQFF. DNA for the CDR3: TGTGCCAGCAGCCCACCTCCGGGGGGGCCCCTCCTGGAGCAGTTCTTC.

This clonotype was recorded at least ten times. The chain employs TRBV25-1 and TRBJ1-6; tentatively, D is TRBD1 (5 bases). This CDR3 region has 13 residues. Germline CDR1 MGHDK, CDR2 SYGVNS. The V end was cut by 2 bases, the J end by 10 bases, with 9 bases between. CDR3 amino acids: CASSEDRTSPLHF. The CDR3 DNA reads TGTGCCAGCAGTGAAGATAGGACATCACCCCTCCACTTT.